One TCR beta chain is described in this entry. What it binds is unknown. The data stem from a study of T cells in localized non-small cell lung cancer. General observations from the study: A median of around 58 clones ranked among the top 100 in tumor appeared in adjacent lung. Sequencing involved a lone tumor region, leaving heterogeneity possible.

The assay was immunoSEQ multiplex PCR, and TCRdb's table has in-frame clones only and misses some. The repertoire holds roughly 84,000 clones, with around 89% as singletons. CDR1 is SQVTM, CDR2 ANQGSEA, per germline. V dropped 8 bases and J dropped 6 bases, with 11 bases sitting between them. CDR3 length: 11 amino acids. The chain joins TRBV29-1 to TRBJ2-1; the D is unclear. The sequencing here drew on peripheral blood, taken before any cancer treatment. The receptor's source is a woman aged 40 to 75 with stage I squamous cell lung carcinoma. The CDR3 protein is CSSGFGNEQFF. The CDR3, as DNA: TGCAGCTCAGGATTTGGCAATGAGCAGTTCTTC.